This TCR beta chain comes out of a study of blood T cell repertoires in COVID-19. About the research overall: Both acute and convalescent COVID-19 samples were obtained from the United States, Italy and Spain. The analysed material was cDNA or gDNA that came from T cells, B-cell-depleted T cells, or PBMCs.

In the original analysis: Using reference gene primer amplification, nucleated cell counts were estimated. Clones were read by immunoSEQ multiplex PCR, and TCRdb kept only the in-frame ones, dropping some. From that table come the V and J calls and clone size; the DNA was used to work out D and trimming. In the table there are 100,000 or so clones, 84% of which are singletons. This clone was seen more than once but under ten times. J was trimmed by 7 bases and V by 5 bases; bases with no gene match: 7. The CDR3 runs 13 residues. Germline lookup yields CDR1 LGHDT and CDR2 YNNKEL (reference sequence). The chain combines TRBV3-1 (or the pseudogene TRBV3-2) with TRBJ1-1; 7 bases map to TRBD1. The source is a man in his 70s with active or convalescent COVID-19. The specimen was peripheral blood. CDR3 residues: CASSVGTVIEAFF. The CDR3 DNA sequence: TGTGCCAGCAGCGTTGGGACAGTGATTGAAGCTTTCTTT.